These T cell receptor beta chains were read from a single sample in a study of cytomegalovirus exposure and HLA in healthy donors. Produced via immunoSEQ multiplex PCR; TCRdb's table is partial and in-frame only. The repertoire has roughly 80,000 clones, around 80% of them found once; the top ten carry about 1.1%. Source material: PBMCs. These receptors originate from a male donor in good health and CMV-seronegative. Each CDR3 is given with its conserved first and last residue. A D gene is named only where the DNA matches it firmly. Only part of the rows carry a size: once, few, many, or a class if the clone is expanded.

DNA	CDR3	V	J	D	size
TGTGCCAGTAGGGACTCTTTACCGGCGACCCAGTACTTC	CASRDSLPATQYF	TRBV25-1	TRBJ2-5	-	-
TGCGCCAGCAGCCAAGAACCAACCCGGGTCCACTTC	CASSQEPTRVHF	TRBV4-3	TRBJ1-2	-	-
TGCGCCAGCAGCTTAGATAGGGGTAATACGCAGTATTTT	CASSLDRGNTQYF	TRBV5-1	TRBJ2-3	-	-
TGTGCCAGCAGCTTGGCCGGGGGCACAGATACGCAGTATTTT	CASSLAGGTDTQYF	TRBV5-4	TRBJ2-3	-	-
TGTGCCAGTAGTATCGGGACAGGGAATGAAAAACTGTTTTTT	CASSIGTGNEKLFF	TRBV19	TRBJ1-4	TRBD1	once
TGCGCCAGCAGCTTGGACCAACTAGGGAATGGCTACACCTTC	CASSLDQLGNGYTF	TRBV5-1	TRBJ1-2	-	-
TGCAGCGCGAGACAGGGGTTTTATGGCTACACCTTC	CSARQGFYGYTF	TRBV29-1	TRBJ1-2	TRBD1	-
TGTGCCAGCAGCTTAGGGACAGGGGCCGTGGAGACCCAGTACTTC	CASSLGTGAVETQYF	TRBV11-3	TRBJ2-5	TRBD1	-
TGTGCCAGCAGCTACGGGACAGGGAGGGATGAGGGCTACACCTTC	CASSYGTGRDEGYTF	TRBV7-9	TRBJ1-2	TRBD1	-
TGTGCCAGCAGCTCCACTAGCGTGGAAGAGCAGTACTTC	CASSSTSVEEQYF	TRBV11-2	TRBJ2-7	TRBD2	-
TGTGCCAGCAGCGTAACCGGGGACATTCACTATGGCTACACCTTC	CASSVTGDIHYGYTF	TRBV9	TRBJ1-2	-	-
TGTGCCAGCTCACCGCCAGGGACTGAAGCTTTCTTT	CASSPPGTEAFF	TRBV18	TRBJ1-1	-	-
TGTGCCAGCAGCCCCAGACAGGCGGGCTCTGGAAACACCATATATTTT	CASSPRQAGSGNTIYF	TRBV9	TRBJ1-3	-	once
TGCGCCAGCAGCCAAGATCCCTCCGGTCTCCCCTATGGCTACACCTTC	CASSQDPSGLPYGYTF	TRBV4-1	TRBJ1-2	-	-
TGTGCCAGTAGTATAGACAGAGATACGCAGTATTTT	CASSIDRDTQYF	TRBV19	TRBJ2-3	-	-
TGTGCCAGCAGTGTGGGCCGCCGTGTGGAGTTCTTC	CASSVGRRVEFF	TRBV2	TRBJ2-1	-	-
TGTGCCAGCAGCCCCGGGACAGGGATCGGTCAGCCCCAGCATTTT	CASSPGTGIGQPQHF	TRBV5-4	TRBJ1-5	TRBD1	-
TGTGCCAGCTCACTTCCGGGACTGAGACTGGATGAGCAGTTCTTC	CASSLPGLRLDEQFF	TRBV18	TRBJ2-1	-	-
TGTGCCAGCAGCCCACTGGGCGGGAAAGCTTTCTTT	CASSPLGGKAFF	TRBV7-2	TRBJ1-1	-	-
TGTGCCAGTAGTCTCCACTCAGGGGGAGAGACCCAGTACTTC	CASSLHSGGETQYF	TRBV19	TRBJ2-5	TRBD1	-
TGTGCCAGCAGCCCATCTCCAGGGTTGGTTGAAAAACTGTTTTTT	CASSPSPGLVEKLFF	TRBV7-2	TRBJ1-4	-	-
TGCGCCAGCAGCGCCAATGGGGGGGAGAACACTGAAGCTTTCTTT	CASSANGGENTEAFF	TRBV5-1	TRBJ1-1	-	-
TGTGCCAGCAGGGGGCAGGGTCACACCGGGGAGCTGTTTTTT	CASRGQGHTGELFF	TRBV2	TRBJ2-2	-	-
TGTGCTAGCAGGGGAGTCACTGAAGCTTTCTTT	CASRGVTEAFF	TRBV12-5	TRBJ1-1	-	-
TGTGCCAGCTCACCCGGACAGGACTTCTATGGCTACACCTTC	CASSPGQDFYGYTF	TRBV18	TRBJ1-2	TRBD1	-
TGCAGCGCGGACAGGCCGAACACCGGGGAGCTGTTTTTT	CSADRPNTGELFF	TRBV29-1	TRBJ2-2	TRBD1	-
TGTGCCAGCAGCTTAGGTATCCGTGATCAGCCCCAGCATTTT	CASSLGIRDQPQHF	TRBV7-2	TRBJ1-5	-	-
TGCGCCAGCAGCACAGGGACAGGGATGAACACTGAAGCTTTCTTT	CASSTGTGMNTEAFF	TRBV5-1	TRBJ1-1	TRBD1	-
TGTGCCAGCAGCTCTCGCGGGAGGGCCGGGTCCTACAATGAGCAGTTCTTC	CASSSRGRAGSYNEQFF	TRBV7-8	TRBJ2-1	TRBD2	-
TGTGCCACAGAGACAGAACGCTATAATTCACCTCTCCACTTT	CATETERYNSPLHF	TRBV6-1	TRBJ1-6	-	-
TGTGCCAGCAGTTTCCGTCCTTCGAACACTGAAGCTTTCTTT	CASSFRPSNTEAFF	TRBV27	TRBJ1-1	-	-
TGTGCCAGCAGCCCCCCGTCTGCGTCTATGACCTACGAGCAGTACTTC	CASSPPSASMTYEQYF	TRBV11-2	TRBJ2-7	-	-
TGTGCCAGCAGCCCTTACATCGGCGGGAGAGACGCAGATACGCAGTATTTT	CASSPYIGGRDADTQYF	TRBV5-4	TRBJ2-3	TRBD2	-
TGTGCCAGCAGTCATAGCGGGAGGGCCGGGGAGACCCAGTACTTC	CASSHSGRAGETQYF	TRBV27	TRBJ2-5	TRBD2	-
TGTGCCAGCAGTTCCCCAATAGCGGGAGCGACTCACAATGAGCAGTTCTTC	CASSSPIAGATHNEQFF	TRBV28	TRBJ2-1	TRBD2	few
TGTGCCAGCACCAGGATTAGGGGCACCGGGGAGCTGTTTTTT	CASTRIRGTGELFF	TRBV2	TRBJ2-2	-	once
TGCAGCGTTACCGAGGGTAACCCACAAGAGACCCAGTACTTC	CSVTEGNPQETQYF	TRBV29-1	TRBJ2-5	-	-
TGTGCCAGCAGTGAAGTGAGGGACAGCCCTGAAAAACTGTTTTTT	CASSEVRDSPEKLFF	TRBV2	TRBJ1-4	TRBD1	-
TGCGCCAGCAGCCAAGACGAGGGAGGTTGGGCCCAGCATTTT	CASSQDEGGWAQHF	TRBV4-1	TRBJ1-5	-	-
TGTGCCAGCAGCGTAGCTACGTCGGGAGGGGTCGAAAAACTGTTTTTT	CASSVATSGGVEKLFF	TRBV9	TRBJ1-4	-	-
TGCGCCAGCAGCTTGTTTGGGACGGGGGGTAATGAAAAACTGTTTTTT	CASSLFGTGGNEKLFF	TRBV5-1	TRBJ1-4	-	-
TGCGCCAGCGGGGCGTCGGTAATAGTTGCGACTGAAAAACTGTTTTTT	CASGASVIVATEKLFF	TRBV4-1	TRBJ1-4	-	-
TGTGCCAGCAGTGAAATAGGACAGAATGAAAAACTGTTTTTT	CASSEIGQNEKLFF	TRBV2	TRBJ1-4	-	-